This T cell receptor beta chain was identified during a study of T cell repertoires in cytomegalovirus infection (dated by TCRdb to the late 2010s). For the study in its entirety: Because public TCR beta signatures pointed to carriage of CMV infection together with the matching HLA type, the HLA type of each donor mattered for the analysis.

Sequencing instrument: Illumina HiSeq 1500. TCRdb reprocessed the public reads (quality trimming at Q25 with fastp, clone calling with MiXCR) and kept in-frame beta chains. Entries are consolidated by CDR3 protein sequence, retaining the most common genes and DNA. The sample yields hundreds of thousands of distinct CDR3 sequences; 8% to 10% were counted once. The top ten clones comprise roughly 4.5% of the sample. A few counts support this clonotype. The specificity of this receptor is unknown. There are no base qualities to consult, and no much larger clone falls within one base. Summary of the overall study and its limitations: Cumulative frequency of public TCR beta family members discriminated carriers of CMV infection plus the relevant HLA type in this cohort and an independent roughly 350-donor cohort. The ex vivo response was dominated by HLA-C-restricted CMV-specific TCR beta clonotypes, which also provided the single most frequent clonotype in two of eight donors.

The V and J ends are trimmed by 0 bases and 3 bases, leaving 9 bases between them. The CDR3 numbers 15 residues from cysteine through phenylalanine. Just CDR3 DNA is preserved here, 45 bases in frame from base 1. The germline V gene yields SGHVS for CDR1 and FNYEAQ for CDR2. Sequenced input: PBMCs. The chain employs TRBV7-6 and TRBJ2-1; the D gene is not confidently resolved. This clonotype was obtained from a human donor in good health (CMV status not recorded). Some clones in this sample may be carry-over from other donors' samples. The bases are TGTGCCAGCAGCTTAGCGGCCGGGTTCTACAATGAGCAGTTCTTC. Its translation reads: CASSLAAGFYNEQFF. Outside the CDR3, residues come from the reference TRBV7-6 and TRBJ2-1 proteins, so the full variable domain is: GAGVSQSPRYKVTKRGQDVALRCDPISGHVSLYWYRQALGQGPEFLTYFNYEAQQDKSGLPNDRFSAERPEGSISTLTIQRTEQRDSAMYRCASSLAAGFYNEQFFGPGTRLTVL.